This note documents a single T cell receptor (beta chain) sequence. Its antigen is unknown. The sample is drawn from a study of CXCR3-negative and CXCR3-positive naive CD8 T cells. UMI-labeled TRB cDNA libraries were prepared by 5' RACE. TCRdb reworked the 5' RACE reads into one entry per CDR3 protein, no DNA. The table for this sample gives some 150,000 distinct CDR3 sequences. Study-level findings and limits: From TRB CDR3 properties, TCR strength was inferred; surface CD5 did not differ between naive subsets. In both naive subsets diversity was comparably high, whereas memory CD8+ cells showed much lower diversity. Naive CXCR3-positive cells had TRB CDR3s more hydrophobic than those of CXCR3-negative naive cells. The TRBV-TRBJ usage of naive CXCR3-negative and CXCR3-positive cells was similar, but that of memory cells differed.

This CDR3 is built from 12 residues. Those CD8+ T cells considered naive were CD45RO-CCR7+CD27+CD95-. The TCR originated in a human donor in good health. Some clones in this sample may be carry-over from other donors' samples. V is TRBV12-3 or TRBV12-4 and J is TRBJ2-2; TCRdb's assignment of TRBD1 cannot be checked, as there is no DNA. Sequenced sample: naive CXCR3+ CD8+ T cells from blood. The subset: CD45RO-CCR7+CD27+CD95- naive CD8+ T cells expressing CXCR3 (TNR3+). The CDR3 region is CAILPGSGELFF.